Each of the 30 T cell receptor beta chains below was sequenced from the same sample in a study of cytotoxic CD8 clonotypes in ibrutinib-treated CLL. The data were produced by immunoSEQ multiplex PCR, yet TCRdb's version contains in-frame clones alone and is incomplete. In the table there are about 50,000 clones, roughly 80% of which are singletons. The sequencing used PBMCs, collected after 24 months of ibrutinib treatment. The source is a human donor with chronic lymphocytic leukemia.

The gene calls are TRBV6-6 and TRBJ2-7; 12 positions agree with TRBD1. V shed 4 bases, J shed 4 bases, and the junction held 2 bases outside the gene matches. The CDR3 has 14 residues. Germline lookup yields CDR1 MNHNY and CDR2 SVGAGI (reference sequence). DNA for the CDR3: TGTGCCAGCAGTTTGGGACAGGGGGCTTACGAGCAGTACTTC. Protein: CASSLGQGAYEQYF.

The rearrangement uses TRBV28 and TRBJ2-7, with a tentative D call TRBD2 (6 bases). This CDR3 has 15 residues. Germline CDR1 reads MDHEN; CDR2 reads SYDVKM. The ends were cut back, 2 bases at V and 2 bases at J, with 13 bases in the middle. CDR3 in amino acids: CASSLTSPGTYEQYF. In DNA, the CDR3 is TGTGCCAGCAGTTTAACTAGCCCCGGGACCTACGAGCAGTACTTC.

V and J are TRBV11-3 and TRBJ2-2; D remains unclear. CDR1 and CDR2 from the germline V gene are SGHNT and YENEEA. The CDR3 totals 13 residues. Trimming shortened V by 5 bases and J by 7 bases, and 11 bases separated the two germline ends. The CDR3 spells CASSPTTVGELFF. As DNA, the CDR3 is TGTGCCAGCAGCCCTACTACTGTCGGGGAGCTGTTTTTT. Using reference TRBV11-3 and TRBJ2-2 for the parts outside the CDR3, the full variable domain is EAGVVQSPRYKIIEKKQPVAFWCNPISGHNTLYWYLQNLGQGPELLIRYENEEAVDDSQLPKDRFSAERLKGVDSTLKIQPAELGDSAVYLCASSPTTVGELFFGEGSRLTVL.

J is TRBJ2-7 and V is TRBV7-9; D gene ambiguous. V was pared by 1 base and J by 4 bases, with 2 bases between. This CDR3 is built from 11 residues. Germline CDR1 reads SEHNR; CDR2 reads FQNEAQ (reference sequence). The CDR3 DNA reads TGTGCCAGCAGCTTAGAGTACGAGCAGTACTTC. This sequence encodes CASSLEYEQYF.

In its sample, this clone was seen a few times. The chain couples TRBV5-8 to TRBJ2-7; D is uncertain. The CDR3 sequence is 12 residues long. The V gene's germline CDR1 is SGHTS and CDR2 YDEGEE. Between the trimmed V and J ends, which lost 4 bases and 7 bases, there was a span of 12 bases. The CDR3 DNA follows: TGTGCCAGCAGCGTGTTGCGGTGGGAGCAGTACTTC. Translated: CASSVLRWEQYF.

V usage is TRBV7-8 and J usage is TRBJ2-1; a possible D gene is TRBD1 (5 bases). Germline lookup yields CDR1 SGHVS and CDR2 FQNEAQ. This CDR3 spans 13 amino acids. Trimming removed 2 bases from V and 6 bases from J, with 8 bases in between. CDR3 loop: CASSLRQGNEQFF. The DNA for the CDR3 is TGTGCCAGCAGCTTAAGGCAGGGCAATGAGCAGTTCTTC.

The V call is TRBV7-2, the J call TRBJ1-2; TRBD1 is a possible D gene (5 bases). The CDR3 is 14 amino acids. CDR1 is SGHTA and CDR2 is FQGNSA in the germline V gene. The V and J ends lost 2 bases and 1 base respectively, with 8 bases between them. The CDR3 DNA sequence: TGTGCCAGCAGCTTACAGGGCAGTAACTATGGCTACACCTTC. It specifies CASSLQGSNYGYTF.

This chain joins TRBV5-4 and TRBJ2-3, with TRBD2 matching over 7 bases. Germline V CDR1 and CDR2: SGHNT, YYREEE (reference sequence). The CDR3 sequence is 15 residues long. The V segment lost 4 bases and the J segment 0 bases; nucleotides outside the gene matches: 5. CDR3: CASSPSGASTDTQYF. The CDR3 DNA is TGTGCCAGCAGCCCAAGCGGGGCTAGCACAGATACGCAGTATTTT. Combining the CDR3 with reference TRBV5-4 and TRBJ2-3 gives the whole variable domain ETGVTQSPTHLIKTRGQQVTLRCSSQSGHNTVSWYQQALGQGPQFIFQYYREEENGRGNFPPRFSGLQFPNYSSELNVNALELDDSALYLCASSPSGASTDTQYFGPGTRLTVL.

This sequence joins TRBV9 and TRBJ2-1, with 8 bases aligning to TRBD2. The J segment lost 3 bases and the V segment lost 2 bases, leaving 1 base of the junction unmatched. Looked up from germline, CDR1 is SGDLS and CDR2 is YYNGEE. The CDR3 sequence is 14 residues long. CDR3 amino acids: CASSVTSDYNEQFF. CDR3 nucleotides: TGTGCCAGCAGCGTGACTAGCGACTACAATGAGCAGTTCTTC.

The CDR3 reads CASSSGTSGSYEQYF. The CDR3 DNA follows: TGTGCCAGCAGCTCCGGGACTAGCGGGTCCTACGAGCAGTACTTC. The V and J genes are TRBV7-2 and TRBJ2-7; 12 bases match TRBD2. The CDR3 length is 15 residues. V lost 4 bases, J lost 1 base, and 2 bases stayed unmatched. Germline V CDR1 and CDR2: SGHTA, FQGNSA.

CDR3: CASSSSGYEQYF. CDR3 DNA sequence: TGTGCCAGCAGCTCTAGCGGCTACGAGCAGTACTTC. The chain couples TRBV11-3 to TRBJ2-7, with 7 nucleotides matching TRBD2. Germline loops: CDR1 SGHNT, CDR2 YENEEA. There are 12 residues in the CDR3. Unmatched junction bases numbered 0, after V lost 4 bases and J lost 3 bases. The variable domain in full, with the rest retrieved from reference TRBV11-3 and TRBJ2-7, is EAGVVQSPRYKIIEKKQPVAFWCNPISGHNTLYWYLQNLGQGPELLIRYENEEAVDDSQLPKDRFSAERLKGVDSTLKIQPAELGDSAVYLCASSSSGYEQYFGPGTRLTVT.

The chain links TRBV7-2 to TRBJ1-1; D is unclear. This CDR3 contains 14 residues. Trimming cost V 1 base and J 11 bases, with 17 bases left between them. CDR1 is SGHTA, CDR2 FQGNSA, per germline. CDR3 bases: TGTGCCAGCAGCTTAGGTGCGCGCGTCCCCGGGGCTTTCTTT. It translates to CASSLGARVPGAFF.

This chain joins TRBV12-5 and TRBJ2-7; D possibly matches TRBD1 or TRBD2 (5 bases each). Germline-derived CDR1 and CDR2 are LGHNT and FRNRAP. The V gene lost 1 base and the J gene lost 2 bases, with 18 bases spanning the gap. This CDR3 contains 17 residues. CDR3 in amino acids: CASGLALGLRGPYEQYF. CDR3 bases: TGTGCTAGTGGTTTGGCCCTGGGTTTAAGGGGACCCTACGAGCAGTACTTC.

V usage is TRBV5-6 and J usage is TRBJ2-5; D call uncertain. Trimming stripped 0 bases from V and 5 bases from J, with 14 bases between. The CDR3 loop spans 15 amino acids. Germline CDR1 is SGHDT and CDR2 is YYEEEE. The CDR3 sequence: CASSLGATHDETQYF. The CDR3 DNA reads as TGTGCCAGCAGCTTGGGGGCGACTCACGACGAGACCCAGTACTTC.

The V and J genes are TRBV6-5 and TRBJ1-1, with D possibly being TRBD1 (5 bases). Germline CDR1 and CDR2: MNHEY and SVGAGI. This CDR3 comprises 15 residues. V lost 0 bases and J lost 6, with 14 bases in between. DNA for the CDR3: TGTGCCAGCAGTTACTCGGGGGGGTCACGCTCTGAAGCTTTCTTT. Translating gives CASSYSGGSRSEAFF.

V is TRBV2 and J is TRBJ2-3; D remains ambiguous. Per the germline V gene, CDR1 is SNHLY and CDR2 is FYNNEI. Deletions cut 1 base from V and 3 bases from J, with 11 bases between. This CDR3 has 15 residues. The DNA of the CDR3 is TGTGCCAGCAGTGAAGGCTTCGGGTCGACAGATACGCAGTATTTT. Amino acids: CASSEGFGSTDTQYF.

Only a few counts were recorded for this clone. The chain recombines TRBV7-2 with TRBJ1-1; no firm D call. Per the germline V gene, CDR1 is SGHTA and CDR2 is FQGNSA. V was pared by 0 bases and J by 4 bases, with 12 bases between. This CDR3 has 15 amino acids. This CDR3 is CASSLAEGLGTEAFF. The CDR3 coding sequence is TGTGCCAGCAGCTTAGCGGAGGGCCTCGGCACTGAAGCTTTCTTT.

The gene calls are TRBV19 and TRBJ2-1, with D maybe TRBD2 (6 bases). CDR3 length equals 14 residues. Germline CDR1 LNHDA, CDR2 SQIVND (reference sequence). The germline V and J ends were trimmed by 3 bases and 6 bases, with 12 bases remaining between them. Here the CDR3 DNA reads TGTGCCAGTAGTATCCATGGGGGGTCCAATGAGCAGTTCTTC. Its protein is CASSIHGGSNEQFF.

The rearrangement joins TRBV5-1 to TRBJ2-1; 8 bases match TRBD1. V lost 3 bases to trimming and J lost 10 bases; unmatched junction nucleotides: 12. CDR1 is SGHRS, CDR2 YFSETQ, per germline. The CDR3 totals 15 residues. The CDR3 DNA is TGCGCCAGCAGCTACTTGGACAGGGAGGAGGACGAGCAGTTCTTC. Protein product: CASSYLDREEDEQFF. The full variable domain, its missing parts supplied by reference TRBV5-1 and TRBJ2-1, is KAGVTQTPRYLIKTRGQQVTLSCSPISGHRSVSWYQQTPGQGLQFLFEYFSETQRNKGNFPGRFSGRQFSNSRSEMNVSTLELGDSALYLCASSYLDREEDEQFFGPGTRLTVL.

The V and J genes are TRBV7-6 and TRBJ2-7, with 10 positions matching TRBD2. V gave up 0 bases and J gave up 0 bases; unmatched junction bases: 8. Germline CDR1 reads SGHVS; CDR2 reads FNYEAQ. This CDR3 has 18 amino acids. The CDR3 is CASSLASGLASSSYEQYF. CDR3 in DNA: TGTGCCAGCAGCTTAGCATCGGGACTAGCGTCCAGCTCCTACGAGCAGTACTTC.

The chain recombines TRBV30 with TRBJ1-5; 7 bases match TRBD1. J gave up 1 base and V 1 base, and 4 bases lay outside the gene matches. Germline CDR1 reads GTSNPN; CDR2 reads SVGIG (reference sequence). The CDR3 covers 15 residues. CDR3 loop: CAWSEGARSNQPQHF. The CDR3 coding sequence is TGTGCCTGGAGTGAGGGGGCGAGGAGCAATCAGCCCCAGCATTTT.

The chain carries TRBV13 and TRBJ2-4; perhaps TRBD1 as D (6 bases). Trimming removed 0 bases at V and 1 base at J, with 10 bases between. Germline V gene lookup returns CDR1 PRHDT and CDR2 FYEKMQ (reference sequence). The CDR3 has 16 residues. In DNA, the CDR3 is TGTGCCAGCAGCTTAGGTATGGGGGCGGCCAAAAACATTCAGTACTTC. It specifies CASSLGMGAAKNIQYF.

V and J are TRBV4-1 and TRBJ2-1; 10 nucleotides align to TRBD2. Per germline, CDR1 MGHRA and CDR2 YSYEKL. The CDR3 is 16 amino acids. J was trimmed by 4 bases and V by 5 bases; bases with no gene match: 8. Here the CDR3 DNA reads TGCGCCAGCAGCGGCAATGGACTAGCGGCTTACAATGAGCAGTTCTTC. It encodes CASSGNGLAAYNEQFF.

This clone was recorded only once. The CDR3 DNA follows: TGTGCCAGCAGCTGGGGACAGGGAGTTGTCTCTGAAGCTTTCTTT. Protein: CASSWGQGVVSEAFF. The rearrangement uses TRBV7-8 and TRBJ1-1; TRBD1 matches 9 bases. From germline, CDR1 is SGHVS and CDR2 FQNEAQ. The V and J ends lost 4 bases and 6 bases, in that order; junction bases with no gene match: 9. The CDR3 runs 15 residues.

The J gene is TRBJ2-7, the V gene TRBV11-2; D possibly corresponds to TRBD1 (8 bases). The CDR3 has 16 residues. Trimming took 5 bases from V and 0 from J, leaving 17 bases between them. CDR1 is SGHAT and CDR2 is FQNNGV in the germline V gene. The CDR3 protein is CASSPYRGGSSYEQYF. The CDR3 nucleotides read TGTGCCAGCAGCCCCTACAGGGGGGGGTCCTCCTACGAGCAGTACTTC.

This sequence joins TRBV7-2 and TRBJ2-1, with 16 bases that match TRBD2. The germline V gene has CDR1 SGHTA and CDR2 FQGNSA. Germline trimming cut 3 bases from V and 1 base from J; bases unmatched to any gene: 6. The CDR3 runs to 19 residues. The CDR3 region has the DNA TGTGCCAGCAGCTTCGGGACTAGCGGGAGGGCCGCATCCTACAATGAGCAGTTCTTC. It specifies CASSFGTSGRAASYNEQFF. Together with reference TRBV7-2 and TRBJ2-1, the CDR3 gives the full variable domain: GAGVSQSPSNKVTEKGKDVELRCDPISGHTALYWYRQSLGQGLEFLIYFQGNSAPDKSGLPSDRFSAERTGGSVSTLTIQRTQQEDSAVYLCASSFGTSGRAASYNEQFFGPGTRLTVL.

V is TRBV9 and J is TRBJ2-7; 10 nucleotides align to TRBD1. The CDR3 consists of 17 residues. J was trimmed by 5 bases and V by 1 base; bases with no gene match: 12. Per the germline V gene, CDR1 is SGDLS and CDR2 is YYNGEE. The CDR3 here is CASSVSQGTGVLDEQYF. The CDR3 DNA reads TGTGCCAGCAGCGTATCTCAAGGGACAGGGGTTCTTGACGAGCAGTACTTC.

The chain recombines TRBV5-1 with TRBJ1-4; 10 bases map to TRBD1. The CDR3 spans 16 residues. Germline CDR1 reads SGHRS; CDR2 reads YFSETQ. After removal of 6 bases from V and 8 bases from J, the junction contained 13 bases not matched to a gene. This CDR3 reads CASIRDRGWFYEKLFF. CDR3 coding DNA: TGCGCCAGCATTCGGGACAGGGGTTGGTTTTACGAAAAACTGTTTTTT.

This chain joins TRBV4-1 and TRBJ1-5, with TRBD1 matching 7 bases. The V gene's germline CDR1 is MGHRA and CDR2 YSYEKL. Trimming at V came to 3 bases and at J to 6 bases, leaving 8 bases not matched to a gene. The CDR3 contains 15 residues. The CDR3 DNA reads as TGCGCCAGCAGCCACTCCTTAGGGGACAGTCAGCCCCAGCATTTT. This gives the protein CASSHSLGDSQPQHF.

This clone was counted only a few times. The rearrangement joins TRBV4-2 to TRBJ1-3; a possible D gene is TRBD1 (5 bases). Per germline, CDR1 LGHNA and CDR2 YNFKEQ. Trimming shortened V by 0 bases and J by 2 bases, and 11 bases separated the two germline ends. CDR3 length: 16 residues. The CDR3 DNA follows: TGTGCCAGCAGCCAAGATGACGGGGGTACTGGAAACACCATATATTTT. Its translation is CASSQDDGGTGNTIYF.